This TCR beta chain was obtained from a study of blood T cells in healthy people across ages (dated by TCRdb to about 2015). A note on the overall study: In model experiments, template switching captured roughly one uniquely barcoded TCR beta cDNA molecule for every two T cells. Using deep sequencing normalized with unique cDNA molecular identifiers, the study measured how TCR beta repertoire diversity changes with age. The donors were split into four age groups: young (average around 15 years), middle-aged (roughly 42), aged (roughly 65) and long-lived (over 75). To avoid experimental bias, donors of different ages were randomly spread across the sequencing lanes. Using the same blood draw, the study looked at two additional independent replicas of 1 million unique cDNA reads for two donors, one aged 18 to 30 and the other aged 80 or older. Study-wide conclusions, independent of this receptor: Compared with the aged group, the long-lived group had more naive CD4+ T cells, fewer expanded clones and increased TCR diversity, suggesting age selection. Observed TCR beta diversity per million T cells fell roughly linearly with age, and a significant reduction was already apparent by age around 44. Estimates of total diversity from one million sequenced T cells were regarded as lower bounds and underestimates. Bulk unsorted PBMC profiling prevented conclusive comparison of naive and antigen-experienced compartments. The CMV infection status of donors was not known, potentially confounding age-related changes in expanded clonotypes. A strong correlation was found between observed TCR beta diversity and the percentage of naive T cells measured by flow cytometry.

The protocol used for the library was 5' RACE. Sequenced on an Illumina HiSeq 2500. A second roughly 6 to 11 cycle PCR used a sample-barcoded 5' primer and a J-beta primer mix. A unique molecular identifier was introduced onto each TCR beta cDNA molecule by a template-switch 5' adaptor carrying 12 random nucleotides. At least 3 million CDR3-containing paired-end reads were obtained from each sample. All of the RNA was converted into first-strand cDNA using the Mint cDNA synthesis kit, with a TRBC-specific oligonucleotide serving as the primer. All cDNA was treated with uracil-DNA glycosylase and then went through a first 18-cycle PCR with the universal primers M1SS and BC2_uni_R. The paper's processing steps were these. Normalization of each sample was performed by random selection of 1 million high-quality reads, each carrying a distinct molecular identifier. Instead of being binned into consensus sequences, reads with shared molecular identifiers were discarded. MiTCR, run with a Q25 quality threshold and the strictest error-elimination algorithm, handled CDR3 identification, clonotype clustering and error correction. A nonparametric unseen species model using Euler transformation provided a lower-bound estimate of total TCR beta diversity. The public reads were reprocessed in TCRdb via fastp at Q25 and MiXCR, keeping in-frame beta chains. A single entry per CDR3 protein holds the most common genes and DNA from its merged rows. In this record, the V and J calls reflect TCRdb's handling and not the investigators' own analysis. This sample is represented by around 1,700,000 distinct CDR3 sequences; 28% of them were singletons. Together, the top ten hold approximately 7.7% of the sample.

To note about this clonotype: Its antigen is still unknown. No much larger clonotype is one base removed from it; base qualities were not supplied.

Donors were 35 to 40 systemically healthy Caucasian individuals from Russia aged roughly 6 to 100 years. Each donor gave ten milliliters of peripheral blood, collected into EDTA-treated Vacutainer tubes. Ficoll-Paque density-gradient centrifugation was used to isolate PBMCs, with at least 7 million per sample. Trizol reagent was used to extract total RNA from the PBMCs, yielding at least 6 micrograms per sample. For every donor, flow cytometry on a PBMC aliquot measured the percentage of naive CD45RAhigh/CD27high T cells. The sample taken for sequencing was blood. The receptor was derived from a woman in her 30s in good health.

The DNA sequence is as follows: TGCGCCAGCAGCTTGGCCGGGGGGCCTACCCAAGAGACCCAGTACTTC. This is translated as CASSLAGGPTQETQYF. The chain uses TRBV5-1 and TRBJ2-5; TRBD2 is a possible D gene, resting on 7 matching bases. The CDR3 spans 16 residues, from the cysteine through the phenylalanine. Solely the CDR3 DNA is kept, with 48 bases framed from the first base. The germline V gene supplies CDR1 SGHRS and CDR2 YFSETQ. At the junction V is shortened by 0 bases and J by 1 base, with 13 bases in between.